This passage covers 5 T cell receptor beta chains from one sample sequenced in a study of control samples from healthy donors and cancer patients. The method was immunoSEQ multiplex PCR; TCRdb's version includes in-frame clones alone and lacks a portion of them. The data contain approximately 210,000 clones, roughly nine tenths of them singletons. Sequencing used blood. These receptors were taken from a man between 25 and 39 years old in good health.

This chain connects TRBV5-1 to TRBJ1-5; 9 bases are shared with TRBD1. The CDR3 is 14 residues long. From germline, CDR1 is SGHRS and CDR2 YFSETQ. Losses at the gene ends were 3 bases for V and 4 bases for J; bases not matched to a gene: 2. The CDR3, as DNA: TGCGCCAGCAGCTCGGGACAGGGAAATCAGCCCCAGCATTTT. Its translation is CASSSGQGNQPQHF. The whole variable domain, filled in from reference TRBV5-1 and TRBJ1-5, reads KAGVTQTPRYLIKTRGQQVTLSCSPISGHRSVSWYQQTPGQGLQFLFEYFSETQRNKGNFPGRFSGRQFSNSRSEMNVSTLELGDSALYLCASSSGQGNQPQHFGDGTRLSIL.

This clone was seen once. The chain has TRBV15 and TRBJ1-1; the D gene is possibly TRBD1 (6 bases). The CDR3 consists of 15 residues. Trimming removed 3 bases at V and 0 bases at J, with 11 bases between. Germline assignment: CDR1 LNHNV and CDR2 YYDKDF (reference sequence). CDR3 sequence: CATSRDGTLNTEAFF. The CDR3 coding sequence is TGTGCCACCAGCAGGGATGGGACACTGAACACTGAAGCTTTCTTT.

V gene TRBV5-6 combines with J gene TRBJ2-3; D might be TRBD1 (6 bases). CDR1 is SGHDT, CDR2 YYEEEE, per germline. Trimming stripped 4 bases from V and 4 bases from J, with 13 bases between. This CDR3 has 14 amino acids. The CDR3 is CASSRGQGPDTQYF. As DNA, the CDR3 is TGTGCCAGCAGCCGCGGGCAGGGGCCAGATACGCAGTATTTT.

V usage is TRBV2 and J usage is TRBJ2-1; 7 bases fit TRBD1. This CDR3 contains 11 residues. In germline, CDR1 is SNHLY, CDR2 FYNNEI. The trim removed 6 bases at V and 11 bases at J, leaving 4 bases unmatched. The CDR3 DNA is TGTGCCAGCAGCGGGACAGCCAAGCAGTTCTTC. Translated: CASSGTAKQFF.

This chain connects TRBV5-8 to TRBJ1-5; TRBD1 agrees at 7 bases. The CDR3 totals 17 residues. CDR1 SGHTS and CDR2 YDEGEE come from the germline V gene. V shed 4 bases, J shed 0 bases, and the junction held 10 bases outside the gene matches. CDR3 region: CASSENRGSYSNQPQHF. DNA for the CDR3: TGTGCCAGCAGCGAAAACAGGGGATCTTATAGCAATCAGCCCCAGCATTTT.